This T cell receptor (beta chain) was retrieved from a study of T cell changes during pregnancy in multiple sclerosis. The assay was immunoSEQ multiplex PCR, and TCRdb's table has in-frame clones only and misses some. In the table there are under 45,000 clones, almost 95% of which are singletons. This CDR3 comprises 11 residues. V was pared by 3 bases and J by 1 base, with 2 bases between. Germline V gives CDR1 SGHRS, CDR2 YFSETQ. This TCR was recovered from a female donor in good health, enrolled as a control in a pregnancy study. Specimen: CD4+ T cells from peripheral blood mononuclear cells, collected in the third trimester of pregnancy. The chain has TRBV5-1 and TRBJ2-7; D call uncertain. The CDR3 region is CASSSSYEQYF. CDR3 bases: TGCGCCAGCAGCTCATCCTACGAGCAGTACTTC.